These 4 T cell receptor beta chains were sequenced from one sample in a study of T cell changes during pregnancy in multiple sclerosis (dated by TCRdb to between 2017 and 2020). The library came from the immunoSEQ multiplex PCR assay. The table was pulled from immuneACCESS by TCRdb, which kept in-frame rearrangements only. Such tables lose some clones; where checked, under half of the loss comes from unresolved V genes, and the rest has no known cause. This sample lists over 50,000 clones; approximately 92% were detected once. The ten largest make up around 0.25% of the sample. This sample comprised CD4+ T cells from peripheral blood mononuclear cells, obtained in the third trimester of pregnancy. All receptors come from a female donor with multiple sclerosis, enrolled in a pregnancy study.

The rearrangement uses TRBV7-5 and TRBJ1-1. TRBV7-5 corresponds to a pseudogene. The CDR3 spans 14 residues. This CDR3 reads CVRKLGGRNTEAFF. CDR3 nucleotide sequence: TGTGTCCGAAAATTGGGGGGGAGGAACACTGAAGCTTTCTTT.

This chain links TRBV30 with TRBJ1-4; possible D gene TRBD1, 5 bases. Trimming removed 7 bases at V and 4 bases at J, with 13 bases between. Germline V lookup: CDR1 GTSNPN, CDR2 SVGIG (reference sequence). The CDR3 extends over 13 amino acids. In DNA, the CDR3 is TGTGCCTTCCGTGGCGGGGGTAATGAAAAACTGTTTTTT. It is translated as CAFRGGGNEKLFF.

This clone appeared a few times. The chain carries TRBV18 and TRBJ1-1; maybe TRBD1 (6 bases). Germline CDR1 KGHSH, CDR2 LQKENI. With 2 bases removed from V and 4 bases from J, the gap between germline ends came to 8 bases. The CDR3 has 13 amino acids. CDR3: CASSPGGSTEAFF. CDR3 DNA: TGTGCCAGCTCACCAGGGGGCAGCACTGAAGCTTTCTTT. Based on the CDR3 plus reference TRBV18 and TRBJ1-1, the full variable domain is NAGVMQNPRHLVRRRGQEARLRCSPMKGHSHVYWYRQLPEEGLKFMVYLQKENIIDESGMPKERFSAEFPKEGPSILRIQQVVRGDSAAYFCASSPGGSTEAFFGQGTRLTVV.

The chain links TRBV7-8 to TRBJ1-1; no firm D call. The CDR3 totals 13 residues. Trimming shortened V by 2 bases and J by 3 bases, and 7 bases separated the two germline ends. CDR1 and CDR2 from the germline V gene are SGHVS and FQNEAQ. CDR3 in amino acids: CASSLREDTEAFF. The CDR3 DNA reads TGTGCCAGCAGCTTAAGGGAGGACACTGAAGCTTTCTTT.